Listed below are T cell receptor beta chains from one sample, sequenced in a study of blood T cell repertoires in COVID-19. Sequencing was performed with immunoSEQ multiplex PCR; in TCRdb, only in-frame clones are kept and a portion is missing. The sample contains more than 95,000 clones, 75% to 90% of which appear only once. The sample consisted of peripheral blood. These receptors all come from a human donor in a cohort sampled during active COVID-19. CDR3s include the opening cysteine and the closing phenylalanine or tryptophan. Fields, in order: V gene, clone size, J gene, D gene, CDR3 DNA, CDR3 protein. D genes are given only for firm matches. Rows may omit the clone size; those that give it use once, few, many or a size class.

>TRBV7-3|-|TRBJ2-7|TRBD1
TGTGCCAGCAGCCGGACAGGGGTTGAGGGCGAGCAGTACTTC
CASSRTGVEGEQYF
>TRBV3-1/TRBV3-2|-|TRBJ2-7|-
TGTGCCAGCAGCCAAGCGGGGGAGCAGTACTTC
CASSQAGEQYF
>TRBV10-3|-|TRBJ2-1|TRBD2
TGTGCCATCAGTGAGTCGGATGGGACTAGGCGCGGCAATGAGCAGTTCTTC
CAISESDGTRRGNEQFF
>TRBV7-6|-|TRBJ1-1|-
TGTGCCAGCAGCTTATCGGGGGAAGCTTTCTTT
CASSLSGEAFF
>TRBV7-3|-|TRBJ1-1|-
TGTGCCAGCAGCTTACCTCGCGGTCGGGGGGACACTGAAGCTTTCTTT
CASSLPRGRGDTEAFF
>TRBV11-1|-|TRBJ1-1|-
TGTGCCAGCAGCCTAAGTTTCGTGAACACTGAAGCTTTCTTT
CASSLSFVNTEAFF
>TRBV25-1|-|TRBJ2-7|TRBD1
TGTGCCAGCAGTGGTTGGACAGGTTACGAGCAGTACTTC
CASSGWTGYEQYF
>TRBV29-1|once|TRBJ1-1|TRBD1
TGCAGCGTCCGGGACAGGTTGAACACTGAAGCTTTCTTT
CSVRDRLNTEAFF
>TRBV12-2|once|TRBJ2-3|-
TGTGCAAGTCGCTTACCGTCCATAGTTGCGGGGGGGCAGACAGATACGCAGTATTTT
CASRLPSIVAGGQTDTQYF
>TRBV18|-|TRBJ2-1|TRBD2
TGTGCCAGCTCACCGAAATGGGGAGGACTAGCGGGGGAGTCATACAATGAGCAGTTCTTC
CASSPKWGGLAGESYNEQFF
>TRBV11-2|-|TRBJ2-3|TRBD1
TGTGCCAGCAGCTCTAGGACAGGGAACACAGATACGCAGTATTTT
CASSSRTGNTDTQYF
>TRBV15|-|TRBJ2-5|TRBD2
TGTGCCACCAGCGCGACTAGCGGGGGGGCGCGGTATTTTGAGACCCAGTACTTC
CATSATSGGARYFETQYF
>TRBV5-1|-|TRBJ2-5|-
TGCGCCAGCAGCCCAACTAGTCAAGAGACCCAGTACTTC
CASSPTSQETQYF
>TRBV27|-|TRBJ2-5|TRBD2
TGTGCCAGCAGTGAGGGACTAGCGGGGGGTGATCGCAAGACCCAGTACTTC
CASSEGLAGGDRKTQYF
>TRBV3-1/TRBV3-2|-|TRBJ2-3|-
TGTGCCAGCAGCCCAACAGGGTCGACGCAGTATTTT
CASSPTGSTQYF
>TRBV28|-|TRBJ2-4|-
TGTGCCAGCAGTTCCTCCATCCCGGACATTCAGTACTTC
CASSSSIPDIQYF
>TRBV9|-|TRBJ2-1|TRBD2
TGTGCCAGCAGCGTACTACCTAGCGGGGGAGTCAATGAGCAGTTCTTC
CASSVLPSGGVNEQFF
>TRBV5-6|-|TRBJ2-2|TRBD1
TGTGCCAGCAGCTTGTGGTACAGGGGGGACACCGGGGAGCTGTTTTTT
CASSLWYRGDTGELFF
>TRBV19|-|TRBJ2-7|TRBD1
TGTGCCAGTAGTATTGACAGGGCGAGCTCCTACGAGCAGTACTTC
CASSIDRASSYEQYF
>TRBV9|-|TRBJ1-1|-
TGTGCCAGCAGCGCGAGAGCGAACACTGAAGCTTTCTTT
CASSARANTEAFF
>TRBV6-4|few|TRBJ2-3|TRBD2
TGTGCCAGCAGTCAGGACGGGGGGACCACAGATACGCAGTATTTT
CASSQDGGTTDTQYF
>TRBV3-1/TRBV3-2|once|TRBJ1-2|TRBD1
TGTGCCAGCAGCCAATTGGGACAGCGCTATGGCTACACCTTC
CASSQLGQRYGYTF
>TRBV7-2|-|TRBJ1-2|TRBD1
TGTGCCAGCAGCTTTGGGACAGGGGGATCGGGTGGATATGGCTACACCTTC
CASSFGTGGSGGYGYTF
>TRBV11-2|-|TRBJ1-1|-
TGTGCCAGCAGCTTAGCCGGACAGAAGAACACTGAAGCTTTCTTT
CASSLAGQKNTEAFF
>TRBV19|-|TRBJ1-2|-
TGTGCCAGTAGACAAACAGGGCAGGACTATGGCTACACCTTC
CASRQTGQDYGYTF
>TRBV3-1/TRBV3-2|-|TRBJ1-1|-
TGTGCCAGCAGCCCAAGGGGGTATGAAGCTTTCTTT
CASSPRGYEAFF
>TRBV20-1|-|TRBJ1-5|TRBD1
TGCAGTGCTAGTCAGACAGGGGTTCAGCCCCAGCATTTT
CSASQTGVQPQHF
>TRBV7-3|-|TRBJ2-2|TRBD1
TGTGCCAGCAGACAAACAGGGGACACCGGGGAGCTGTTTTTT
CASRQTGDTGELFF
>TRBV7-2|-|TRBJ1-1|TRBD1
TGTGCCAGCAGCTTAGCGAGGGGGTCACAGGGGAGGTTCGGTGAAGCTTTCTTT
CASSLARGSQGRFGEAFF
>TRBV5-6|-|TRBJ1-6|TRBD1
TGTGCCAGCAGCTCAACAGGGGCAAATTCACCCCTCCACTTT
CASSSTGANSPLHF
>TRBV12-3/TRBV12-4|-|TRBJ1-2|TRBD1
TGTGCCAGCAGTATCGACAGGGGGCAGGGCTACACCTTC
CASSIDRGQGYTF
>TRBV5-1|few|TRBJ1-6|-
TGCGCCAGCAGCTTGGTGGCAGGCACTAATTCACCCCTCCACTTT
CASSLVAGTNSPLHF
>TRBV2|few|TRBJ1-1|TRBD1
TGTGCCAGCAGTGTGTGGACAGGGAGCACTGAAGCTTTCTTT
CASSVWTGSTEAFF
>TRBV28|-|TRBJ2-3|TRBD2
TGTGCCAGCAGTTTAGCTAGCGGTAGCACAGATACGCAGTATTTT
CASSLASGSTDTQYF
>TRBV6-2/TRBV6-3|-|TRBJ1-2|TRBD1
TGTGCCAGCAGCCGGACAGGGGCCTATGGCTACACCTTC
CASSRTGAYGYTF
>TRBV3-1/TRBV3-2|-|TRBJ1-5|TRBD1
TGTGCCAGCAGCCAAGATCTTCCAGGGACAGGCCAGCCCCAGCATTTT
CASSQDLPGTGQPQHF
>TRBV9|-|TRBJ2-1|TRBD2
TGTGCCAGCAGCGTGCGCGGGGCGGGGGATGAGCAGTTCTTC
CASSVRGAGDEQFF
>TRBV5-1|-|TRBJ1-1|-
TGCGCCACCAAAATTGACAGTCCCAATGAAGCTTTCTTT
CATKIDSPNEAFF